The rows below give T cell receptor beta chains drawn from one sample of a study of T cell responses to AZD1222 COVID-19 vaccine. Profiling relied on immunoSEQ multiplex PCR, and the TCRdb table lists in-frame clones only, not all of them. The repertoire includes some 200,000 clones, approximately 90% of them detected once, and more than 0.75% sits in the top ten. Source: peripheral blood, taken on day 0 of AZD1222 vaccination. The source of these receptors is an adult in good health. Both conserved end residues are part of each CDR3. The D gene is left open where the match is weak. Only some rows state a clone size, as once, few, many or a class for expanded clones.

D: TRBD1; size: NA; length: 14; J: TRBJ1-1; V: TRBV18; DNA: TGTGCCAGCTCACCACGGCAGGGGGAGACTGAAGCTTTCTTT; CDR3: CASSPRQGETEAFF
D: NA; size: NA; length: 16; J: TRBJ2-1; V: TRBV11-2; DNA: TGTGCCAGCAGCTTATTAGCGGCCGGCTCCTACAATGAGCAGTTCTTC; CDR3: CASSLLAAGSYNEQFF
D: NA; size: NA; length: 13; J: TRBJ2-7; V: TRBV2; DNA: TGTGCCAGCACCGTTGGGGGACCCTACGAGCAGTACTTC; CDR3: CASTVGGPYEQYF
D: NA; size: NA; length: 11; J: TRBJ2-5; V: TRBV6-5; DNA: TGTGCCAGCCTCTATGGAGAGACCCAGTACTTC; CDR3: CASLYGETQYF
D: NA; size: NA; length: 12; J: TRBJ2-7; V: TRBV24-1; DNA: TGTGCCACCGCGAGGGACTCCTACGAGCAGTACTTC; CDR3: CATARDSYEQYF
D: NA; size: NA; length: 13; J: TRBJ1-2; V: TRBV4-3; DNA: TGCGCCAGCAGCCAAGGACCGGTCTATGGCTACACCTTC; CDR3: CASSQGPVYGYTF
D: NA; size: NA; length: 13; J: TRBJ2-2; V: TRBV27; DNA: TGTGCCAGCGGGGGACTTAACACCGGGGAGCTGTTTTTT; CDR3: CASGGLNTGELFF
D: TRBD1; size: NA; length: 13; J: TRBJ1-1; V: TRBV11-3; DNA: TGTGCCAGCAGCTCCGGACAGGGGGCCGGTGCTTTCTTT; CDR3: CASSSGQGAGAFF
D: TRBD1; size: once; length: 15; J: TRBJ1-2; V: TRBV18; DNA: TGTGCCAGCTCAACCAAGACAGGGTGGAGTTATGGCTACACCTTC; CDR3: CASSTKTGWSYGYTF
D: NA; size: NA; length: 16; J: TRBJ2-1; V: TRBV5-4; DNA: TGTGCCAGCAGCCTATATTCGAGCGGCTACTACAATGAGCAGTTCTTC; CDR3: CASSLYSSGYYNEQFF
D: NA; size: NA; length: 13; J: TRBJ1-2; V: TRBV25-1; DNA: TGTGCCAGCAGTGAATCCCCTCTAGGGGGCTACACCTTC; CDR3: CASSESPLGGYTF
D: NA; size: NA; length: 13; J: TRBJ2-3; V: TRBV2; DNA: TGTGCCATCCCGGGGGACTGGACAGATACGCAGTATTTT; CDR3: CAIPGDWTDTQYF
D: NA; size: NA; length: 15; J: TRBJ1-1; V: TRBV7-2; DNA: TGTGCCAGCAGCTTCGGGGGCGCGGGGAAAACTGAAGCTTTCTTT; CDR3: CASSFGGAGKTEAFF
D: TRBD2; size: NA; length: 18; J: TRBJ2-3; V: TRBV7-2; DNA: TGTGCCAGCAGCGCGACTAGCGGGAGGGCCTCCCACACAGATACGCAGTATTTT; CDR3: CASSATSGRASHTDTQYF
D: TRBD2; size: NA; length: 16; J: TRBJ2-5; V: TRBV7-2; DNA: TGTGCCAGCAGTCCTCGAAGGCTAGCGGATATTGAGACCCAGTACTTC; CDR3: CASSPRRLADIETQYF
D: NA; size: NA; length: 14; J: TRBJ1-1; V: TRBV7-2; DNA: TGTGCCAGCAGCTTTGACAGCTTGAACACTGAAGCTTTCTTT; CDR3: CASSFDSLNTEAFF
D: NA; size: NA; length: 12; J: TRBJ1-6; V: TRBV28; DNA: TGTGCCAGCAGTCGGACAGTTTCACCCCTCCACTTT; CDR3: CASSRTVSPLHF
D: NA; size: once; length: 15; J: TRBJ2-5; V: TRBV3-1/TRBV3-2; DNA: TGTGCCAGCAGCCAAGACCCCGGGCGTGAAGAGACCCAGTACTTC; CDR3: CASSQDPGREETQYF
D: NA; size: NA; length: 13; J: TRBJ2-3; V: TRBV29-1; DNA: TGCAGCGTTGTCTCTCCGGAGGAATATACGCAGTATTTT; CDR3: CSVVSPEEYTQYF
D: NA; size: NA; length: 12; J: TRBJ1-5; V: TRBV6-2/TRBV6-3; DNA: TGTGCCAGCAGTTACAATGGCCGGCCCCAGCATTTT; CDR3: CASSYNGRPQHF
D: NA; size: NA; length: 15; J: TRBJ1-1; V: TRBV27; DNA: TGTGCCAGCAGTTCCCCCCGGGGGGCGTACACTGAAGCTTTCTTT; CDR3: CASSSPRGAYTEAFF
D: NA; size: NA; length: 17; J: TRBJ2-1; V: TRBV4-3; DNA: TGCGCCAGCAGCCAGCAGATGGGACGGACTACCTACAATGAGCAGTTCTTC; CDR3: CASSQQMGRTTYNEQFF
D: NA; size: NA; length: 15; J: TRBJ2-5; V: TRBV28; DNA: TGTGCCAGCAGTTTTAGCAGGAAATTAAAAGAGACCCAGTACTTC; CDR3: CASSFSRKLKETQYF
D: NA; size: NA; length: 13; J: TRBJ2-7; V: TRBV9; DNA: TGTGCCAGCAGCGTAGACGGCTCCTACGAGCAGTACTTC; CDR3: CASSVDGSYEQYF
D: NA; size: NA; length: 13; J: TRBJ1-1; V: TRBV7-9; DNA: TGTGCCAGCAGCTTAGAAGGTCACACTGAAGCTTTCTTT; CDR3: CASSLEGHTEAFF
D: NA; size: NA; length: 12; J: TRBJ2-1; V: TRBV9; DNA: TGTGCCAGCGCCGCGGAGGGATATGAGCAGTTCTTC; CDR3: CASAAEGYEQFF
D: TRBD2; size: NA; length: 14; J: TRBJ2-3; V: TRBV7-9; DNA: TGTGCCAGCCTAAGACGCGGGGGGGCAGATACGCAGTATTTT; CDR3: CASLRRGGADTQYF
D: TRBD1; size: once; length: 13; J: TRBJ1-3; V: TRBV7-2; DNA: TGTGCCAGCAGCTCTCAGGGGGCAGACACCATATATTTT; CDR3: CASSSQGADTIYF
D: TRBD1; size: NA; length: 15; J: TRBJ1-5; V: TRBV28; DNA: TGTGCCAGCAGTTTCGGGACAGGGGGCAATCAGCCCCAGCATTTT; CDR3: CASSFGTGGNQPQHF
D: TRBD2; size: once; length: 14; J: TRBJ2-2; V: TRBV11-3; DNA: TGTGCCAGCAGCCTAGCGGCAAACACCGGGGAGCTGTTTTTT; CDR3: CASSLAANTGELFF
D: NA; size: NA; length: 14; J: TRBJ1-3; V: TRBV30; DNA: TGTGCCTGGTCCGTGACTTTCTCTGGAAACACCATATATTTT; CDR3: CAWSVTFSGNTIYF
D: TRBD2; size: NA; length: 14; J: TRBJ2-5; V: TRBV5-1; DNA: TGCGCCAGCAGGCGTGGGACTATACAAGAGACCCAGTACTTC; CDR3: CASRRGTIQETQYF
D: TRBD1; size: NA; length: 14; J: TRBJ1-1; V: TRBV18; DNA: TGTGCCAGCTCACCGGGGACAGTGGCCCCTGAAGCTTTCTTT; CDR3: CASSPGTVAPEAFF
D: TRBD2; size: once; length: 19; J: TRBJ2-2; V: TRBV14; DNA: TGTGCCAGCAGCATCCGACCGGGACTAGCGGGAAGGGGCACCGGGGAGCTGTTTTTT; CDR3: CASSIRPGLAGRGTGELFF
D: TRBD1; size: NA; length: 13; J: TRBJ1-2; V: TRBV29-1; DNA: TGCAGCGCCATGGACAGGGTCGATTATGGCTACACCTTC; CDR3: CSAMDRVDYGYTF
D: NA; size: once; length: 15; J: TRBJ2-3; V: TRBV3-1/TRBV3-2; DNA: TGTGCCAGCACCCCACGAGGGCTCCGGGGAAATACGCAGTATTTT; CDR3: CASTPRGLRGNTQYF
D: NA; size: NA; length: 13; J: TRBJ2-7; V: TRBV12-3/TRBV12-4; DNA: TGTGCCAGCAGTCTGTTCTACAGGGTCGAGCAGTACTTC; CDR3: CASSLFYRVEQYF
D: NA; size: NA; length: 11; J: TRBJ2-3; V: TRBV18; DNA: TGTGCCAGCTCACCAACAGATACGCAGTATTTT; CDR3: CASSPTDTQYF
D: TRBD1; size: NA; length: 15; J: TRBJ2-7; V: TRBV10-3; DNA: TGTGCCATCAGTGAACCGGGACAGGTTTACTACGAGCAGTACTTC; CDR3: CAISEPGQVYYEQYF
D: NA; size: once; length: 11; J: TRBJ1-4; V: TRBV20-1; DNA: TGCAGTGCCGGGGTGTATGAAAAACTGTTTTTT; CDR3: CSAGVYEKLFF
D: TRBD2; size: NA; length: 12; J: TRBJ2-7; V: TRBV20-1; DNA: TGCAGTGCTAGTCCTAGCGGCTACGAGCAGTACTTC; CDR3: CSASPSGYEQYF
D: TRBD1; size: NA; length: 15; J: TRBJ1-6; V: TRBV7-9; DNA: TGTGCCAGCAGTAAGACAGACAGGGTAAATTCACCCCTCCACTTT; CDR3: CASSKTDRVNSPLHF
D: NA; size: NA; length: 12; J: TRBJ1-1; V: TRBV10-3; DNA: TGTGCCATCAGCCCCTTGGGGGAGGGGGCTTTCTTT; CDR3: CAISPLGEGAFF
D: NA; size: NA; length: 16; J: TRBJ2-2; V: TRBV7-6; DNA: TGTGCCAGCAGCTTAGTTTCCAGGGGCGGGACCGGGGAGCTGTTTTTT; CDR3: CASSLVSRGGTGELFF
D: NA; size: few; length: 15; J: TRBJ1-4; V: TRBV28; DNA: TGTGCCAGCACCACAGCAGGGGCCGGTAATGAAAAACTGTTTTTT; CDR3: CASTTAGAGNEKLFF
D: TRBD1; size: NA; length: 15; J: TRBJ1-5; V: TRBV7-8; DNA: TGTGCCAGCAGCATGGGACAGGTTAGCAATCAGCCCCAGCATTTT; CDR3: CASSMGQVSNQPQHF
D: NA; size: few; length: 12; J: TRBJ2-1; V: TRBV6-4; DNA: TGTGCCAGCAGTGACGTCGGCGGGAAGCAGTTCTTC; CDR3: CASSDVGGKQFF
D: NA; size: NA; length: 16; J: TRBJ2-1; V: TRBV7-9; DNA: TGTGCCAGCAGCTTAATGTCCAACGTGGTTGGGTCACAGCAGTTCTTC; CDR3: CASSLMSNVVGSQQFF
D: TRBD1; size: NA; length: 16; J: TRBJ1-2; V: TRBV10-2; DNA: TGCGCCAGCAGTGAAGACGGACAGGGACTTAGCTATGGCTACACCTTC; CDR3: CASSEDGQGLSYGYTF
D: NA; size: NA; length: 15; J: TRBJ1-6; V: TRBV6-5; DNA: TGTGCCAGCAGTTACCAACCTCGTGCGAATTCACCCCTCCACTTT; CDR3: CASSYQPRANSPLHF
D: NA; size: NA; length: 15; J: TRBJ2-7; V: TRBV6-6; DNA: TGTGCCAGCAGTTACGGCCCGCGGGACCATTACGAGCAGTACTTC; CDR3: CASSYGPRDHYEQYF
D: NA; size: few; length: 15; J: TRBJ1-2; V: TRBV19; DNA: TGTGCCAGTAGTCGCCAACAGGGTTCGAACTATGGCTACACCTTC; CDR3: CASSRQQGSNYGYTF
D: NA; size: NA; length: 16; J: TRBJ2-2; V: TRBV7-8; DNA: TGTGCCAGCAGCCCAACTGGGCATACGAACACCGGGGAGCTGTTTTTT; CDR3: CASSPTGHTNTGELFF
D: TRBD1; size: once; length: 17; J: TRBJ2-2; V: TRBV19; DNA: TGTGCCAGTAGCCCTATCCGGACAGGGGGGGGCACCGGGGAGCTGTTTTTT; CDR3: CASSPIRTGGGTGELFF
D: NA; size: NA; length: 13; J: TRBJ1-1; V: TRBV6-2/TRBV6-3; DNA: TGTGCCAGCAGTTACTCCACAGGGTCTGAAGCTTTCTTT; CDR3: CASSYSTGSEAFF
D: TRBD1; size: once; length: 14; J: TRBJ1-5; V: TRBV2; DNA: TGTGCCAGCAGGACAGGGGGCGGGCATCAGCCCCAGCATTTT; CDR3: CASRTGGGHQPQHF
D: TRBD1; size: NA; length: 16; J: TRBJ1-2; V: TRBV20-1; DNA: TGCAGTGCTAGTCAACCCGGGACAGGGGGACAATATGGCTACACCTTC; CDR3: CSASQPGTGGQYGYTF
D: TRBD2; size: NA; length: 18; J: TRBJ2-5; V: TRBV2; DNA: TGTGCCAGCAGCTTAAGTGGACTAGCGGGAGACGGGGAAGAGACCCAGTACTTC; CDR3: CASSLSGLAGDGEETQYF
D: NA; size: NA; length: 14; J: TRBJ2-6; V: TRBV6-1; DNA: TGTGCCAGCAGTGAAGCGCTTTTAAGGCCAGCCCTGACTTTC; CDR3: CASSEALLRPALTF